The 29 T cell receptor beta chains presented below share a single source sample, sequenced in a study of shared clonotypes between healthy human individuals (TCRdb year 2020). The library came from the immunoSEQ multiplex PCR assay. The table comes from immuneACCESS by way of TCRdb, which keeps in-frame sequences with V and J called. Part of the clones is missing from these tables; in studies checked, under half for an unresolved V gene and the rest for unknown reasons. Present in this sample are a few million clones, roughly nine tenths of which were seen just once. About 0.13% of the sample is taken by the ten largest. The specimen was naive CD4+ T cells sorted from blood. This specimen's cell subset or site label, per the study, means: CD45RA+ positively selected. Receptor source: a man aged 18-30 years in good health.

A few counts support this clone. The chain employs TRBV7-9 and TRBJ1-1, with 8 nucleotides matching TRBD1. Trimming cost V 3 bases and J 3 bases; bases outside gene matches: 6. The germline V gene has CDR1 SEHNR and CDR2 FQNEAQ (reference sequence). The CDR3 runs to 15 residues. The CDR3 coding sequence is TGTGCCAGCAGCTTTAGCGGGACAGGTTACACTGAAGCTTTCTTT. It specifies CASSFSGTGYTEAFF.

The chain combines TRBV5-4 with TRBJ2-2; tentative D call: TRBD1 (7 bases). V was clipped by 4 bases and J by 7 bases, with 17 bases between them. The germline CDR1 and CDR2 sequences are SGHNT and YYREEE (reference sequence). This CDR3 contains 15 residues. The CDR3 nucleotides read TGTGCCAGCAGCCGACCCCAGGGGGGAGACGGGGAGCTGTTTTTT. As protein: CASSRPQGGDGELFF. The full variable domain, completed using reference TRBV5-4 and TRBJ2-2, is ETGVTQSPTHLIKTRGQQVTLRCSSQSGHNTVSWYQQALGQGPQFIFQYYREEENGRGNFPPRFSGLQFPNYSSELNVNALELDDSALYLCASSRPQGGDGELFFGEGSRLTVL.

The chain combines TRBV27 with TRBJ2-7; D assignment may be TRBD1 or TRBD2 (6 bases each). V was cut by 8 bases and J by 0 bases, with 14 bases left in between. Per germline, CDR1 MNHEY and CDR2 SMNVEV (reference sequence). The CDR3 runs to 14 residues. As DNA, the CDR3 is TGTGCCAGCCGACTACAGGGACTCTCCTACGAGCAGTACTTC. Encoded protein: CASRLQGLSYEQYF.

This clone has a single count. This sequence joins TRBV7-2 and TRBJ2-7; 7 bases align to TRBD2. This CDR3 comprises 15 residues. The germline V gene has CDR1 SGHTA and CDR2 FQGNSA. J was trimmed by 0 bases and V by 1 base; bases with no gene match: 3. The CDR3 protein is CASSLGGSPSYEQYF. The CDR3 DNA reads TGTGCCAGCAGCTTAGGCGGGAGTCCCTCCTACGAGCAGTACTTC.

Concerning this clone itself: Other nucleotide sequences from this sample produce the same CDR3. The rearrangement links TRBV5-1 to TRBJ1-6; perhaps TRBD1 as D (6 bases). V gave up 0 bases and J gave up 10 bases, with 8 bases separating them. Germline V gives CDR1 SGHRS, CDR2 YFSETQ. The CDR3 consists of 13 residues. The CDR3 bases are TGCGCCAGCAGCTTGGACGGGGGCTCACCCCTCCACTTT. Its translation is CASSLDGGSPLHF.

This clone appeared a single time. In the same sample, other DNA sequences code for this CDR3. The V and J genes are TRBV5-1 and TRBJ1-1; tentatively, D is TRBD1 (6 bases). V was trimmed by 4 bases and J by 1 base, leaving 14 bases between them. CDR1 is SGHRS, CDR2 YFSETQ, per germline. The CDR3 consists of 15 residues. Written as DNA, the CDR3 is TGCGCCAGCAGCCTAGAGGGGGGCCAGAACACTGAAGCTTTCTTT. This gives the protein CASSLEGGQNTEAFF.

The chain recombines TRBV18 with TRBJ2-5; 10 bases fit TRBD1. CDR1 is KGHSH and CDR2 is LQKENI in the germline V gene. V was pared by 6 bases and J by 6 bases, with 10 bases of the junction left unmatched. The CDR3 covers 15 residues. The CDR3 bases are TGTGCCAGCTCGTTCCTCGGACAGGGGGGGAAGACCCAGTACTTC. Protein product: CASSFLGQGGKTQYF.

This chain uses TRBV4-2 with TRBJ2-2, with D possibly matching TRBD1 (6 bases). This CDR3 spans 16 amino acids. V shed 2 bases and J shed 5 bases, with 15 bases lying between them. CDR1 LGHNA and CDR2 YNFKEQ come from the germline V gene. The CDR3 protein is CASSQKSTQGTGELFF. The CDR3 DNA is TGTGCCAGCAGCCAAAAATCCACCCAGGGGACCGGGGAGCTGTTTTTT.

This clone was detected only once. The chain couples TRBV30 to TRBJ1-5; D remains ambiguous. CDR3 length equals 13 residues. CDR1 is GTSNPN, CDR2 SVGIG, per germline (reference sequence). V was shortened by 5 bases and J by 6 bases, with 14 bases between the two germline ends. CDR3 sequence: CAWSREGGQPQHF. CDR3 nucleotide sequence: TGTGCCTGGTCCCGGGAGGGTGGTCAGCCCCAGCATTTT.

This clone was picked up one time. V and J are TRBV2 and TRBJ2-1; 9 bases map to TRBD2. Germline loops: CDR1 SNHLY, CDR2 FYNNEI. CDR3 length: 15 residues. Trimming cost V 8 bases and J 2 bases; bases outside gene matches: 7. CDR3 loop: CASPPIAGAYNEQFF. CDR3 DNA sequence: TGTGCCAGCCCCCCGATAGCGGGGGCCTACAATGAGCAGTTCTTC.

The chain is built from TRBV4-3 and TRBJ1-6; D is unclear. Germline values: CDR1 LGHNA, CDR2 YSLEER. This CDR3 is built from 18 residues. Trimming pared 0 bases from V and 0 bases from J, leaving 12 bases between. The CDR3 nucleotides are TGCGCCAGCAGCCAAGATCCAGATTCGAGCTCCTATAATTCACCCCTCCACTTT. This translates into CASSQDPDSSSYNSPLHF.

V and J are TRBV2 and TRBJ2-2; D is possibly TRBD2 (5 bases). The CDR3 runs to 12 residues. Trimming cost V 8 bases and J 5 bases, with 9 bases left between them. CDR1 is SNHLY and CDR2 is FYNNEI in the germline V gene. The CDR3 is CASHRGTGELFF. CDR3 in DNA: TGTGCCAGCCACCGGGGAACCGGGGAGCTGTTTTTT.

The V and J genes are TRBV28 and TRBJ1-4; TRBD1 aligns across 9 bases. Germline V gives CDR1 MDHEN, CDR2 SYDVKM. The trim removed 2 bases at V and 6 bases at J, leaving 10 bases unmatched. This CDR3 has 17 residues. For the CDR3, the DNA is TGTGCCAGCAGTTTAAACTTACAGGGGGCGGTGTATGAAAAACTGTTTTTT. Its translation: CASSLNLQGAVYEKLFF.

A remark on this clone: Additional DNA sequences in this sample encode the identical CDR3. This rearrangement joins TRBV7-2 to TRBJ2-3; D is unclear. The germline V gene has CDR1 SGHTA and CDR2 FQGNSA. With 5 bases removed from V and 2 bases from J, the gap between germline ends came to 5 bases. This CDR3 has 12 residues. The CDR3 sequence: CASSVLTDTQYF. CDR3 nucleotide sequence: TGTGCCAGCAGCGTACTCACAGATACGCAGTATTTT.

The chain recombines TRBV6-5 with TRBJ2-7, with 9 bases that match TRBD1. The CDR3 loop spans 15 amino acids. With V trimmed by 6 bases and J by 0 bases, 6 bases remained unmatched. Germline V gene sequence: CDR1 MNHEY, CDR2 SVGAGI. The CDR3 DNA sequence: TGTGCCAGCAGACGGACAGGGGAGAGCTCCTACGAGCAGTACTTC. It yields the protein CASRRTGESSYEQYF.

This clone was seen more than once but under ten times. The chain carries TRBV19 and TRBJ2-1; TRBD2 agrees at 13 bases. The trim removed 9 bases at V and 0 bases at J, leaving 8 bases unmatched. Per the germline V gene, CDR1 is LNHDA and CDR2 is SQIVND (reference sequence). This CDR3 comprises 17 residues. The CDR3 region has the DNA TGTGCCAGCTCCCGGACTAGCGGGAGTCGCTCCTACAATGAGCAGTTCTTC. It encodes CASSRTSGSRSYNEQFF.

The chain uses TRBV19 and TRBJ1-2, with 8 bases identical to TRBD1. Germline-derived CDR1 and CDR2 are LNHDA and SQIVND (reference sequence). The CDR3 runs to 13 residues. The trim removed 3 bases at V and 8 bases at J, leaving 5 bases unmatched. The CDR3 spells CASSIQGARGYTF. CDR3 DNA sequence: TGTGCCAGTAGTATCCAGGGGGCGAGGGGCTACACCTTC.

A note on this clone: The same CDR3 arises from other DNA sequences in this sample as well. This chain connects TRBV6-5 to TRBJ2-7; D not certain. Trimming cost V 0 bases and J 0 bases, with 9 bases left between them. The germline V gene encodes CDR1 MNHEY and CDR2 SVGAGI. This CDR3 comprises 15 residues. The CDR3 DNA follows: TGTGCCAGCAGTTACTCGATCCAGAGCTCCTACGAGCAGTACTTC. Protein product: CASSYSIQSSYEQYF.

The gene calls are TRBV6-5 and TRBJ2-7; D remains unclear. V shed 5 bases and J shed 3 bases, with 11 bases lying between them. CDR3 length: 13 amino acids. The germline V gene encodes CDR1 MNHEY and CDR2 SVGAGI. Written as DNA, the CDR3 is TGTGCCAGCAGTCGCGGCATCGGCTACGAGCAGTACTTC. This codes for CASSRGIGYEQYF.

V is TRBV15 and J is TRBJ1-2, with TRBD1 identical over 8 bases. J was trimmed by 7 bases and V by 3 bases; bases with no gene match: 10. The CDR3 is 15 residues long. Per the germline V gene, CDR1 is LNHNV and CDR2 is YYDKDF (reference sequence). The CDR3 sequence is CATSRAGTGGAGYTF. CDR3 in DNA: TGTGCCACCAGCAGGGCAGGGACAGGTGGGGCTGGCTACACCTTC.

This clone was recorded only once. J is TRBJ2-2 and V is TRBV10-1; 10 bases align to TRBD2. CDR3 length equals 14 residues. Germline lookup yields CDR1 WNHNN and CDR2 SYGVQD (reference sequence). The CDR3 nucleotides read TGCGCGAGGCTAGCGGGAGCGAACACCGGGGAGCTGTTTTTT. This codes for CARLAGANTGELFF.

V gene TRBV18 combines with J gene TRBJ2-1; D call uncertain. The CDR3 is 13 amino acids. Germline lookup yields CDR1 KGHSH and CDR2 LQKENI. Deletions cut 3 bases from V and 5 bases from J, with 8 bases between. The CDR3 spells CASSPSLNNEQFF. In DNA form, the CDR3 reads TGTGCCAGCTCACCCAGCTTGAACAATGAGCAGTTCTTC.

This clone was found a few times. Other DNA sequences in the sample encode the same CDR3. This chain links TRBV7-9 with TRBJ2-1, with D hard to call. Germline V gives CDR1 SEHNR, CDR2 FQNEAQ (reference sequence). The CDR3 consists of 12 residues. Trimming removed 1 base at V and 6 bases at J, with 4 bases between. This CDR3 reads CASSLVGNEQFF. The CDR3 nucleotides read TGTGCCAGCAGCTTAGTGGGCAATGAGCAGTTCTTC.

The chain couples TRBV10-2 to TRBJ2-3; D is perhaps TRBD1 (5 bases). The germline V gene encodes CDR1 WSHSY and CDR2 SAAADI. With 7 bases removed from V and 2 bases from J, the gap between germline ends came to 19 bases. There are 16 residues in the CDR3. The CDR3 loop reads CASTPGNLITTDTQYF. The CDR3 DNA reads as TGCGCCAGCACACCAGGGAATCTGATAACCACAGATACGCAGTATTTT.

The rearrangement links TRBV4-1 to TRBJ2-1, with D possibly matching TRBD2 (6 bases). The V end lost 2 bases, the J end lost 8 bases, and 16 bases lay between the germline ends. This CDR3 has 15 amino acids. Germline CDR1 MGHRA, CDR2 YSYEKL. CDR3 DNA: TGCGCCAGCAGCCAACAGGGCGGGAATCCGTATGAGCAGTTCTTC. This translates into CASSQQGGNPYEQFF.

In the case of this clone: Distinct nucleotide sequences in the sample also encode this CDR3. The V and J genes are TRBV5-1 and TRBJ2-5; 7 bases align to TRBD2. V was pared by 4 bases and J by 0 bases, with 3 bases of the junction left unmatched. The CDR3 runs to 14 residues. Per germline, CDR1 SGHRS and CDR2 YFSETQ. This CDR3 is CASSAGTNQETQYF. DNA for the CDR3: TGCGCCAGCAGCGCCGGGACTAACCAAGAGACCCAGTACTTC.

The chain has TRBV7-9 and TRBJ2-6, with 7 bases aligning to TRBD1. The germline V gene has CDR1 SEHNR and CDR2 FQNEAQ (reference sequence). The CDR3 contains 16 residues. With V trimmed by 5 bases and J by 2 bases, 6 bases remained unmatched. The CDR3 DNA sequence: TGTGCCAGCAGCAGAGGGACAGAGACTGGGGCCAACGTCCTGACTTTC. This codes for CASSRGTETGANVLTF.

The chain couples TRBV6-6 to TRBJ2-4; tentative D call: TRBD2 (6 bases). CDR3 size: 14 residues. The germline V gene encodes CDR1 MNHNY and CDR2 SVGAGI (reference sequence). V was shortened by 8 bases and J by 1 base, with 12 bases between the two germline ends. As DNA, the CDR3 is TGTGCCAGCGTTGGAGGGGCGGCCAAAAACATTCAGTACTTC. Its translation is CASVGGAAKNIQYF.

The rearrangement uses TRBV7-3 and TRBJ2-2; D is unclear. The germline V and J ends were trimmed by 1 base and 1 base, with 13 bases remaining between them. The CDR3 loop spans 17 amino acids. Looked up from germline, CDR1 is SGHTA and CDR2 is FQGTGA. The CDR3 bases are TGTGCCAGCAGCTTAAATTCGGCCCTCGGGAACACCGGGGAGCTGTTTTTT. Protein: CASSLNSALGNTGELFF.